The next 18 T cell receptor beta chains were all read from a single sample in a study of OX40 agonist ivuxolimab in advanced cancers. Generated by immunoSEQ multiplex PCR, the TCRdb table keeps only in-frame clones and is missing some. The table shows over 65,000 clones, with roughly 92% occurring only once. The sample here was CD4+ or CD8+ T cells sorted from blood, taken in a trial of the OX40 agonist ivuxolimab. The receptor source for this set is an adult with an advanced solid tumor such as melanoma, head and neck, liver or kidney cancer.

CDR3 region: CASSPQSLRIYEQYF. Written as DNA, the CDR3 is TGTGCCAGCAGCCCGCAAAGTCTGAGAATATACGAGCAGTACTTC. The V call is TRBV7-8, the J call TRBJ2-7; D gene unclear. Per the germline V gene, CDR1 is SGHVS and CDR2 is FQNEAQ. V was pared by 5 bases and J by 4 bases, with 18 bases between. The CDR3 has 15 amino acids.

The CDR3 region has the DNA TGTGCCAGCACCCAGGGCGGGTGGCAAGAGACCCAGTACTTC. Its protein product is CASTQGGWQETQYF. The gene calls are TRBV6-5 and TRBJ2-5, with D possibly being TRBD1 or TRBD2 (5 bases each). CDR1 is MNHEY, CDR2 SVGAGI, per germline. This CDR3 is built from 14 residues. V shed 7 bases and J shed 2 bases, with 14 bases lying between them.

V and J are TRBV28 and TRBJ2-1, with D perhaps matching TRBD2 (6 bases). Germline CDR1 MDHEN, CDR2 SYDVKM. CDR3 length: 14 residues. Trimming took off 3 bases at V and 4 bases at J, with 10 bases between the two ends. The CDR3, as DNA: TGTGCCAGCAGTTTCGCGGGGTCTTACAATGAGCAGTTCTTC. Protein: CASSFAGSYNEQFF.

The rearrangement uses TRBV5-8 and TRBJ2-6; D unresolved. The CDR3 length is 14 residues. The germline gives CDR1 SGHTS, CDR2 YDEGEE. Trimming took 2 bases from V and 0 from J, leaving 3 bases between them. CDR3 sequence reads: CASSFRSGANVLTF. CDR3 nucleotides: TGTGCCAGCAGCTTCCGCTCTGGGGCCAACGTCCTGACTTTC. The entire variable domain, with the rest obtained from reference TRBV5-8 and TRBJ2-6, is as follows: EAGVTQSPTHLIKTRGQQATLRCSPISGHTSVYWYQQALGLGLQFLLWYDEGEERNRGNFPPRFSGRQFPNYSSELNVNALELEDSALYLCASSFRSGANVLTFGAGSRLTVL.

The gene calls are TRBV9 and TRBJ1-2; TRBD1 matches 9 bases. The germline V gene has CDR1 SGDLS and CDR2 YYNGEE. The CDR3 totals 16 residues. V was clipped by 5 bases and J by 2 bases; unmatched bases: 10. In nucleotides, the CDR3 is TGTGCCAGCAGTTCGGACAGGGGAGCGGTGAACTATGGCTACACCTTC. Protein sequence: CASSSDRGAVNYGYTF.

V usage is TRBV6-5 and J usage is TRBJ1-1; D remains unclear. The length of the CDR3 is 14 residues. Germline CDR1 reads MNHEY; CDR2 reads SVGAGI. With 0 bases removed from V and 11 bases from J, the gap between germline ends came to 16 bases. DNA of the CDR3: TGTGCCAGCAGTTACTCCTTCGGCGGCCTTGGCGCTTTCTTT. Encoded protein: CASSYSFGGLGAFF.

The V gene is TRBV5-8, the J gene TRBJ1-5; the match to TRBD1 covers 12 bases. Germline CDR1 reads SGHTS; CDR2 reads YDEGEE. The CDR3 is 16 residues long. The J segment lost 5 bases and the V segment lost 3 bases, leaving 6 bases of the junction unmatched. CDR3 amino acids: CASSWQGQGAHQPQHF. DNA for the CDR3: TGTGCCAGCAGCTGGCAGGGACAGGGGGCGCATCAGCCCCAGCATTTT.

This clone is a singleton in its sample. The J gene is TRBJ2-3, the V gene TRBV27; 7 bases are a match to TRBD2. From germline, CDR1 is MNHEY and CDR2 SMNVEV (reference sequence). V shed 5 bases and J 0 bases; nucleotides not matched to a gene: 8. The CDR3 length is 16 residues. The chain's CDR3 is CASSPSAGESTDTQYF. For the CDR3, the DNA is TGTGCCAGCAGTCCCTCCGCGGGGGAGAGCACAGATACGCAGTATTTT.

The genes are TRBV6-5 and TRBJ1-4, with a possible D match to TRBD1 (5 bases). The germline V and J ends were trimmed by 5 bases and 7 bases, with 14 bases remaining between them. The CDR3 loop spans 14 amino acids. Germline CDR1 and CDR2: MNHEY and SVGAGI. Written as DNA, the CDR3 is TGTGCCAGCAGTCCTCATGAGGGGATTGAAAAACTGTTTTTT. Translating gives CASSPHEGIEKLFF.

V and J are TRBV5-6 and TRBJ2-5, with D maybe TRBD1 (8 bases). The V end lost 2 bases, the J end lost 2 bases, and 22 bases lay between the germline ends. Germline V lookup: CDR1 SGHDT, CDR2 YYEEEE. The CDR3 runs to 18 residues. This chain's CDR3 is CASSFWGQAGVGQETQYF. The CDR3 DNA follows: TGTGCCAGCAGCTTTTGGGGACAGGCGGGGGTCGGGCAAGAGACCCAGTACTTC.

The chain is built from TRBV4-1 and TRBJ2-7; D might be TRBD1 (6 bases). Trimming left V 5 bases short and J 4 bases short, with 15 bases between. CDR3 length equals 14 residues. The germline CDR1 and CDR2 sequences are MGHRA and YSYEKL. CDR3 in DNA: TGCGCCAGCAGCGCCCGGGACATTACGTACGAGCAGTACTTC. Translation gives CASSARDITYEQYF.

The rearrangement links TRBV5-1 to TRBJ1-4; 7 nucleotides match TRBD1. The J segment lost 3 bases and the V segment lost 4 bases, leaving 6 bases of the junction unmatched. CDR3 length equals 15 residues. Germline V gives CDR1 SGHRS, CDR2 YFSETQ. The DNA of the CDR3 is TGCGCCAGCAGCGACAGGGTGGGAGCTAATGAAAAACTGTTTTTT. Translation: CASSDRVGANEKLFF. The variable domain in full, with the rest retrieved from reference TRBV5-1 and TRBJ1-4, is KAGVTQTPRYLIKTRGQQVTLSCSPISGHRSVSWYQQTPGQGLQFLFEYFSETQRNKGNFPGRFSGRQFSNSRSEMNVSTLELGDSALYLCASSDRVGANEKLFFGSGTQLSVL.

The sample holds a few counts of this clone. The chain has TRBV18 and TRBJ2-6, with 7 positions matching TRBD1. Per germline, CDR1 KGHSH and CDR2 LQKENI. The CDR3 consists of 18 residues. The V and J ends lost 4 bases and 2 bases, in that order; junction bases with no gene match: 11. The DNA of the CDR3 is TGTGCCAGCTCACATCTATGGGACAGCTTTCCTGGGGCCAACGTCCTGACTTTC. As protein: CASSHLWDSFPGANVLTF.

This rearrangement joins TRBV29-1 to TRBJ1-3, with 7 bases identical to TRBD1. The CDR3 loop spans 16 amino acids. Germline V lookup: CDR1 SQVTM, CDR2 ANQGSEA. The V and J ends lost 1 base and 1 base, in that order; junction bases with no gene match: 7. CDR3 loop: CSVEVAGGISGNTIYF. The CDR3 DNA reads as TGCAGCGTTGAAGTTGCAGGGGGGATATCTGGAAACACCATATATTTT. Full variable domain (outside the CDR3, taken from reference TRBV29-1 and TRBJ1-3): SAVISQKPSRDICQRGTSLTIQCQVDSQVTMMFWYRQQPGQSLTLIATANQGSEATYESGFVIDKFPISRPNLTFSTLTVSNMSPEDSSIYLCSVEVAGGISGNTIYFGEGSWLTVV.

The chain joins TRBV4-1 to TRBJ2-1; D call uncertain. In germline, CDR1 is MGHRA, CDR2 YSYEKL. This CDR3 region has 15 residues. Trimming left V 0 bases short and J 2 bases short, with 8 bases between. The CDR3 DNA follows: TGCGCCAGCAGCCAAGATGGCGGTGCCTACAATGAGCAGTTCTTC. Translated: CASSQDGGAYNEQFF.

The chain employs TRBV5-1 and TRBJ2-3; TRBD2 matches at 13 bases. The V gene's germline CDR1 is SGHRS and CDR2 YFSETQ. This CDR3 comprises 14 residues. Trimming at V came to 4 bases and at J to 4 bases, leaving 0 bases not matched to a gene. CDR3 DNA sequence: TGCGCCAGCAGCGGGACTAGCGGGGCAGATACGCAGTATTTT. Translated: CASSGTSGADTQYF.

The chain is built from TRBV27 and TRBJ1-2; TRBD1 might be the D (6 bases). The CDR3 runs to 16 residues. Trimming removed 7 bases at V and 4 bases at J, with 22 bases between. Germline CDR1 is MNHEY and CDR2 is SMNVEV (reference sequence). The CDR3 protein is CASTPSKGGLSYGYTF. The CDR3 nucleotides read TGTGCCAGCACCCCTAGTAAGGGGGGCCTTAGCTATGGCTACACCTTC.

DNA of the CDR3: TGTGCCAGTAGTTTTCTACAGGGAGGCTACAATGAGCAGTTCTTC. Translated: CASSFLQGGYNEQFF. V usage is TRBV19 and J usage is TRBJ2-1, with D tentatively TRBD1 or TRBD2 (6 bases each). The ends were cut back, 5 bases at V and 3 bases at J, with 14 bases in the middle. Germline CDR1 and CDR2: LNHDA and SQIVND (reference sequence). This CDR3 has 15 residues.